This T cell receptor beta chain was sequenced during a study of blood T cell repertoires in COVID-19 (TCRdb year 2020). As for the study more broadly: Samples from collaborators originated in the United States, Italy and Spain and spanned both the acute and convalescent phases of COVID-19. The prospective study material was composed of cDNA or gDNA derived from T cells, B-cell-depleted T cells, or PBMCs. Samples were obtained from the ongoing ImmuneRACE study (first 160 participants) and from 1,000 to 1,500 subjects provided by 6 global collaborators. Where HLA class I and class II types were available, the types were taken from metadata supplied by the sample provider, not from assay-based typing. A freely available public database, intended as a resource for researchers studying the immune response to SARS-CoV-2, is where the repertoires were released. A de-identified subject ID, COVID-19 status, age in years and sex were almost always included in the sample metadata. Subjects who had been exposed to COVID-19, were actively infected with it, or had recovered from it provided the deeply sampled blood TCRbeta repertoires that made up the dataset. Broad study findings and their caveats: The amount of clinical and demographic metadata varied by source and participant and was provided uncurated.

The immunoSEQ Assay, a bias-controlled multiplex PCR, was used to amplify TCRbeta CDR3 regions from genomic DNA. In the authors' own workflow: Nucleated cell counts per sample were estimated from amplification of reference gene primers within the assay. Sequence reads were collapsed and filtered to measure the absolute abundance of every unique TCRbeta CDR3 rearrangement. For each sample, productive Simpson clonality was calculated as the square root of Simpson's diversity index across productive rearrangements. TCRdb provides this immuneACCESS table in a form limited to in-frame rearrangements. Some clones are lacking; in checked studies, under half of them reflect an unresolved V gene, and why the rest are absent is not known. Clonal size and the V and J genes are those of that table, whereas D and trimming came from the DNA. The sample profile shows approximately 70,000 clones; 86% of them were found once. The top ten constitute 11% of the sample.

Concerning this clone: The antigen it recognizes is unknown. Nothing much larger sits one base from this clone, and base qualities are not available.

The V end gives up 3 bases and the J end 1 base, leaving 7 bases in the junction not matched to a gene. Including cysteine and phenylalanine, the CDR3 has 16 amino acids. Of all the DNA, just the CDR3 is kept, 48 bases in frame from base 1. The germline V gene provides CDR1 SGHRS and CDR2 YFSETQ. Each collaborating institution followed its own protocols to collect whole blood in K2EDTA tubes. For TCRbeta analysis, collaborator samples were shipped as frozen whole blood, as isolated PBMCs, or as DNA extracted from either sample type. Sequenced input: peripheral blood. The receptor's source is a man in his 70s with active or convalescent COVID-19. The chain joins TRBV5-1 to TRBJ2-7, and 10 junctional nucleotides match TRBD1. The CDR3 here reads CASSSGTGEASYEQYF. The bases are TGCGCCAGCAGCTCCGGGACAGGGGAGGCGTCCTACGAGCAGTACTTC.